This T cell receptor (beta chain) is drawn from a study of shared clonotypes between healthy human individuals. The study's findings and limits: Limited genetic and exposure-history diversity came from having few donors. Clonotypes that were shared across four donors made up around 4.6% of naive CD4 clonotypes.

The data were produced by immunoSEQ multiplex PCR, yet TCRdb's version contains in-frame clones alone and is incomplete. The data show more than 2,000,000 clones, with over 85% seen just once and 0.13% to 0.15% held by the top ten. This clone was observed a handful of times. The target antigen is unknown. The sample carries other DNA sequences with the same CDR3. Germline V gives CDR1 GTSNPN, CDR2 SVGIG (reference sequence). Trimming cost V 0 bases and J 1 base, with 7 bases left between them. CDR3 size: 14 residues. The sequence was obtained from a man between 18 and 29 years old in good health. The chain has TRBV30 and TRBJ1-5, with D unresolved. The sequenced sample consisted of naive CD4+ T cells sorted from blood. Subset of the sample: CD45RA+ positively selected. The CDR3 loop reads CAWSVTGSNQPQHF. CDR3 DNA: TGTGCCTGGAGTGTAACGGGGAGCAATCAGCCCCAGCATTTT.